A selection of T cell receptor beta chains follows, all from one sample in a study of human T cells and chemical hapten exposure. TCRdb called the RACE reads again in MiXCR, with one record for every CDR3 protein. Here the sample spans tens of thousands of distinct CDR3 sequences, roughly 12% being singletons. The specimen comprised whole blood, sampled in connection with sensitization to the hapten diphenylcyclopropenone (DPC). The source is a man aged 30-40 years with alopecia areata. Some clones in this sample may be carry-over from other donors' samples. Both conserved end residues are part of each CDR3. A D gene is named only where the DNA matches it firmly. Some rows mark clone size as missing; the rest say once, few, many or name a class of expanded clone.

TRBV20-1	few	TRBJ1-5	NA	CSAGDQGQPQHF	TGCAGTGCGGGTGATCAGGGCCAGCCCCAGCATTTT
TRBV4-1	many	TRBJ2-7	TRBD2	CASSQDEGTSTYEQYF	TGCGCCAGCAGCCAAGATGAGGGGACTAGCACCTACGAGCAGTACTTC
TRBV6-2/TRBV6-3	NA	TRBJ2-5	TRBD1	CASSYSGTGQETQYF	TGTGCCAGCAGTTACTCTGGGACAGGGCAAGAGACCCAGTACTTC
TRBV5-1	few	TRBJ2-1	NA	CASSLERVLTYNEQFF	TGCGCCAGCAGCTTGGAGCGGGTCCTTACCTACAATGAGCAGTTCTTC
TRBV9	many	TRBJ1-1	NA	CASSPSSIGTEAFF	TGTGCCAGCAGCCCTAGCTCCATCGGAACTGAAGCTTTCTTT
TRBV2	many	TRBJ1-5	NA	CASSVGISGGGVSQHF	TGTGCCAGCAGTGTGGGCATTTCGGGGGGTGGCGTAAGCCAGCATTTT
TRBV28	many	TRBJ1-1	NA	CASTKWNTEAFF	TGTGCCAGTACTAAGTGGAACACTGAAGCTTTCTTT
TRBV30	few	TRBJ2-7	TRBD1	CAWRGNPGQGSPYEQYF	TGTGCCTGGAGAGGGAATCCGGGACAGGGGTCCCCATACGAGCAGTACTTC
TRBV4-1	many	TRBJ1-1	NA	CASSQVLGVAFF	TGCGCCAGCAGCCAAGTTCTAGGAGTGGCTTTCTTT
TRBV11-3	NA	TRBJ2-1	NA	CASSLAGGGLNNEQFF	TGTGCCAGCAGCTTAGCGGGCGGGGGCCTTAACAATGAGCAGTTCTTC
TRBV19	NA	TRBJ2-1	NA	CASSMRYGEQFF	TGTGCCAGTAGTATGCGGTACGGTGAGCAGTTCTTC
TRBV6-5	NA	TRBJ2-6	NA	CASSYLGVAGAYVLTF	TGTGCCAGCAGTTACTTAGGGGTAGCTGGGGCCTACGTCCTGACTTTC
TRBV9	many	TRBJ2-7	TRBD1	CASSVGGQGIYEQYF	TGTGCCAGCAGCGTAGGGGGACAGGGGATCTACGAGCAGTACTTC
TRBV7-6	few	TRBJ2-3	NA	CASSFRITSTDTQYF	TGTGCCAGCAGCTTTAGGATCACTAGCACAGATACGCAGTATTTT
TRBV7-6	many	TRBJ2-1	TRBD1	CASSLAVYGTGGRDEQFF	TGTGCCAGCAGCTTAGCTGTTTATGGGACAGGGGGACGCGATGAGCAGTTCTTC
TRBV14	NA	TRBJ2-1	NA	CASSLPLRAGNYNEQFF	TGTGCCAGCAGCCTCCCCCTACGTGCAGGGAACTACAATGAGCAGTTCTTC
TRBV6-2/TRBV6-3	many	TRBJ1-5	NA	CASSYRVSNQPQHF	TGTGCCAGCAGTTACAGGGTGAGCAATCAGCCCCAGCATTTT
TRBV27	many	TRBJ2-5	TRBD2	CASSSGTRASGETQYF	TGTGCCAGCAGTTCCGGGACTAGGGCTTCCGGGGAGACCCAGTACTTC
TRBV7-2	NA	TRBJ1-1	TRBD1	CASSLAARTGGSEAFF	TGTGCCAGCAGCTTAGCAGCCCGGACAGGGGGGTCTGAAGCTTTCTTT
TRBV29-1	NA	TRBJ2-7	NA	CSVEDSRSSYEQYF	TGCAGCGTTGAAGATTCTAGGAGCTCCTACGAGCAGTACTTC
TRBV7-2	many	TRBJ1-3	NA	CASSLAGPFSGNTIYF	TGTGCCAGCAGCTTAGCGGGGCCCTTCTCTGGAAACACCATATATTTT
TRBV7-9	few	TRBJ2-3	TRBD1	CASSFLGRGFTDTQYF	TGTGCCAGCAGCTTTTTGGGCAGGGGGTTCACAGATACGCAGTATTTT
TRBV12-5	NA	TRBJ1-1	NA	CASGLGTENTEAFF	TGTGCTAGTGGTTTGGGGACGGAGAACACTGAAGCTTTCTTT
TRBV24-1	few	TRBJ2-3	NA	CATSDFGRGTDTQYF	TGTGCCACCAGTGATTTTGGCCGTGGCACAGATACGCAGTATTTT